This entry describes one T cell receptor beta chain. There are 12 residues in the CDR3. Trimming pared 3 bases from V and 6 bases from J, leaving 8 bases between. The data originate from a study of blood T cell repertoires in COVID-19. In the study overall: Specimens from acute and convalescent COVID-19 originated in the United States, Italy and Spain. PBMCs, B-cell-depleted T cells, or T cells provided the cDNA or gDNA that made up the material.

Authors' processing steps: Estimates of nucleated cell counts were drawn from the amplification of reference gene primers. The table came from immunoSEQ multiplex PCR; TCRdb's copy has only in-frame clones and leaves some out. Clonal size and the V and J genes are those of that table, whereas D and trimming came from the DNA. The sample consists of 130,000 to 150,000 clones, approximately 86% of them appearing once. The sample was peripheral blood. The chain couples TRBV12-3 or TRBV12-4 to TRBJ1-1; D not resolved. The origin of this receptor is a man aged 65 to 79 with acute or convalescent COVID-19. The CDR3: CASSFGRPEAFF. The CDR3, as DNA: TGTGCCAGCAGTTTCGGCAGGCCTGAAGCTTTCTTT.